The rows below give T cell receptor beta chains drawn from one sample of a study of identical twins. TCRdb reprocessed the 5' RACE reads with MiXCR, giving one entry per CDR3 protein. The profile shows about 210,000 distinct CDR3 sequences, around 9.6% of them singletons. The sequencing input was memory (CD45RO+) T cells sorted from blood. The source is a woman aged 18 to 35 in good health. The CDR3 runs from the conserved cysteine through the conserved F or W. Each record gives: CDR3 protein, CDR3 DNA, clone size, J gene, V gene, D gene. The D gene is left open where the match is weak. Not every row has a clone size; where given, it reads once, few, many or a size class.

CDR3 protein: CASSVELVVGEQFF
CDR3 DNA: TGTGCCAGCAGTGTGGAGCTGGTAGTGGGTGAGCAGTTCTTC
clone size: NA
J gene: TRBJ2-1
V gene: TRBV2
D gene: NA

CDR3 protein: CASSLQYATAPNTGELFF
CDR3 DNA: TGTGCCAGCAGCTTACAATACGCAACGGCCCCGAACACCGGGGAGCTGTTTTTT
clone size: NA
J gene: TRBJ2-2
V gene: TRBV7-8
D gene: NA

CDR3 protein: CASGRAGGEQFF
CDR3 DNA: TGTGCCAGCGGGAGGGCAGGGGGGGAGCAGTTCTTC
clone size: few
J gene: TRBJ2-1
V gene: TRBV5-6
D gene: NA

CDR3 protein: CASSLGQFSGNTIYF
CDR3 DNA: TGCGCCAGCAGCTTGGGACAGTTCTCTGGAAACACCATATATTTT
clone size: few
J gene: TRBJ1-3
V gene: TRBV5-1
D gene: NA

CDR3 protein: CASTLGSSYEQYF
CDR3 DNA: TGTGCCAGCACCCTGGGGAGCTCCTACGAGCAGTACTTC
clone size: NA
J gene: TRBJ2-7
V gene: TRBV6-1
D gene: NA

CDR3 protein: CSARGTGDYEQYF
CDR3 DNA: TGCAGTGCTAGAGGGACAGGGGACTACGAGCAGTACTTC
clone size: NA
J gene: TRBJ2-7
V gene: TRBV20-1
D gene: TRBD1

CDR3 protein: CASSSLQGAKNIQYF
CDR3 DNA: TGTGCCAGCAGTTCTCTCCAGGGGGCCAAAAACATTCAGTACTTC
clone size: NA
J gene: TRBJ2-4
V gene: TRBV27
D gene: NA

CDR3 protein: CASSPSGRGTDTQYF
CDR3 DNA: TGTGCCAGCAGCCCCTCGGGGCGGGGCACAGATACGCAGTATTTT
clone size: many
J gene: TRBJ2-3
V gene: TRBV3-1
D gene: NA

CDR3 protein: CAWGRAIGLGTGELFF
CDR3 DNA: TGTGCCTGGGGACGGGCCATAGGCCTCGGTACCGGGGAGCTGTTTTTT
clone size: NA
J gene: TRBJ2-2
V gene: TRBV30
D gene: NA

CDR3 protein: CASSQAWGGASTYQETQYF
CDR3 DNA: TGCGCCAGCAGCCAAGCATGGGGGGGGGCATCCACATATCAAGAGACCCAGTACTTC
clone size: many
J gene: TRBJ2-5
V gene: TRBV4-3
D gene: NA

CDR3 protein: CASRGGRAGGETQYF
CDR3 DNA: TGTGCCAGCAGGGGGGGGAGGGCCGGAGGGGAGACCCAGTACTTC
clone size: NA
J gene: TRBJ2-5
V gene: TRBV6-1
D gene: TRBD2

CDR3 protein: CASSWTGIGDEQYF
CDR3 DNA: TGTGCCAGCAGTTGGACAGGGATTGGGGACGAGCAGTACTTC
clone size: NA
J gene: TRBJ2-7
V gene: TRBV27
D gene: TRBD1

CDR3 protein: CASSNPGLVNYEQYF
CDR3 DNA: TGTGCCAGCAGCAACCCGGGACTCGTTAACTACGAGCAGTACTTC
clone size: many
J gene: TRBJ2-7
V gene: TRBV7-9
D gene: NA

CDR3 protein: CASSIDPQGAALIELFF
CDR3 DNA: TGTGCCAGTAGTATAGACCCACAGGGAGCCGCCTTGATAGAACTGTTTTTT
clone size: NA
J gene: TRBJ1-4
V gene: TRBV19
D gene: NA